The sample holds one count of the clone carrying this T cell receptor (beta chain). Its antigen remains unknown. This sample is part of a study of shared clonotypes between healthy human individuals. Study details: CD4 naive cells filled three plates per donor, CD4 memory three, CD8 naive two and CD8 memory one.

Only CD45RO-negative cells positively selected for CCR7 counted as naive CD8 cells, so terminally differentiated effector memory CD45RA+ cells were excluded. Germline V gene lookup returns CDR1 ENHRY and CDR2 SYGVKD. Losses at the gene ends were 6 bases for V and 1 base for J; bases not matched to a gene: 3. The CDR3 spans 14 residues. Points from the study as a whole: Clonotype sharing across donors was expected to vary with sequencing depth. Clonotypes shared by all four donors outscored non-shared clonotypes in generation probability.

Measured with immunoSEQ multiplex PCR; TCRdb has only the in-frame clones, and not every one. Of more than 500,000 clones listed, approximately 96% were seen once; the top ten hold around 0.12%. This receptor was obtained from a woman aged 25-40 years in good health. The gene calls are TRBV10-3 and TRBJ2-3; TRBD2 agrees at 8 bases. Sequencing was done on a sample of naive CD8+ T cells sorted from blood. Here the CDR3 DNA reads TGTGCCATCAGCCCGGGACTAGGCACAGATACGCAGTATTTT. It codes for CAISPGLGTDTQYF.